The present entry profiles one TCR beta chain with its context. Its antigen is unknown. These data originate in a study of Tregs in tolerant kidney transplant recipients. Regarding the study as a whole: Biological reproducibility was not directly addressed, but technical replication error appeared minimal. Expanding Tregs on activated donor B cells appeared to best identify donor-specific TCRbeta clones.

Unstimulated regulatory T cells (CD4+CD25+CD127-), CD4+CD25- non-regulatory cells, CD4 and CD8 cells were FACS-sorted from thawed PBMCs. CDR3 length: 13 amino acids. The V end lost 7 bases, the J end lost 7 bases, and 14 bases lay between the germline ends. The germline CDR1 and CDR2 sequences are LNHNV and YYDKDF (reference sequence). Sequenced by immunoSEQ multiplex PCR; TCRdb stores in-frame clones only, minus some. The data contain some 70,000 clones, less than 90% of them seen just once; the ten biggest clones take up around 0.38%. The chain joins TRBV15 to TRBJ1-3; tentative D call: TRBD1 (5 bases). This clonotype was obtained from a human donor who received a combined kidney and bone marrow transplant. This material consisted of CD4+ T cells from blood, taken before the transplant. Here the CDR3 DNA reads TGTGCCACCACCCCAGTCGGGACTAACACCATATATTTT. This encodes CATTPVGTNTIYF.